This TCR beta chain was captured in a study of T cell responses to AZD1222 COVID-19 vaccine. The study's findings and limits: The donors showed a predominance of white British ancestry and of females, with possible underestimation of clonal diversity. Following two doses of AZD1222, Spike-specific TCR breadth and depth rose. Only a handful of AZD1222 recipients, more than five in all, had baseline seropositivity. The study found vaccine-associated CD4 TCRs spanning spike, dominant at 160-218 and 743-854.

This table comes from immunoSEQ multiplex PCR, and its TCRdb copy is limited to in-frame clones, with some not included. The table records about 84,000 clones, 80% to 90% of them present only once. This clone was detected only once. Its antigen is undetermined. The germline V gene has CDR1 MNHNY and CDR2 SVGAGI (reference sequence). Trimming took 2 bases from V and 7 from J, leaving 11 bases between them. There are 13 residues in the CDR3. The origin of this receptor is an adult who received the AZD1222 COVID-19 vaccine. Source: peripheral blood, taken 28 days after the second AZD1222 dose. The V gene is TRBV6-6, the J gene TRBJ1-2; D gene uncertain. This CDR3 reads CASSYRPSLGYTF. The CDR3 coding sequence is TGTGCCAGCAGTTACCGACCGTCCCTTGGCTACACCTTC.